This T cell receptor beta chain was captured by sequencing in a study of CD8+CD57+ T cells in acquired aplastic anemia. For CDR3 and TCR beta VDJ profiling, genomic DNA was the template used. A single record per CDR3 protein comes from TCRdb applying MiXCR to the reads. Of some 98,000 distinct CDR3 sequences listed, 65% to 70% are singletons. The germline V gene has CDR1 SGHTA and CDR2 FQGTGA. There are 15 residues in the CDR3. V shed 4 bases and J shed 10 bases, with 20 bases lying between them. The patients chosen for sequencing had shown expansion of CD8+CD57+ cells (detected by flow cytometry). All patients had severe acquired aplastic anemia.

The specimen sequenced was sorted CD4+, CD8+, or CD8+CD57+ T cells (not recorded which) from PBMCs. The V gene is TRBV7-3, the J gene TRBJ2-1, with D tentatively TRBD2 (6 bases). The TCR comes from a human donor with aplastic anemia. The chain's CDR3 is CASSSYPNPSDEQFF. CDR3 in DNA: TGTGCCAGCAGCTCCTACCCAAACCCTAGCGACGAGCAGTTCTTC. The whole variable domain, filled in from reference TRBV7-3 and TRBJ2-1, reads GAGVSQTPSNKVTEKGKYVELRCDPISGHTALYWYRQSLGQGPEFLIYFQGTGAADDSGLPNDRFFAVRPEGSVSTLKIQRTERGDSAVYLCASSSYPNPSDEQFFGPGTRLTVL.